Listed below are T cell receptor beta chains from one sample, sequenced in a study of response to subunit inactivated influenza vaccine. TCRdb re-called the RT-PCR reads through MiXCR, storing one row per CDR3 protein. Among 500,000 to 550,000 distinct CDR3 sequences listed, more than 7% were seen once. Sequenced material: PBMCs from blood, taken roughly 24 months after vaccination. The receptors were gathered from a man between 50 and 69 years old who received an inactivated influenza vaccine. CDR3s include the opening cysteine and the closing phenylalanine or tryptophan. The D gene is left open where the match is weak. Part of the rows lack a size; the others show once, few, many or a class for expanded clones.

CDR3nt: TGTGCCAGCAGCCACACTACCGGGACTAGCGGGAGCCGCCTCTACGAGCAGTACTTC
CDR3aa: CASSHTTGTSGSRLYEQYF
d_gene: TRBD2
abundance: few
v_gene: TRBV3-1
j_gene: TRBJ2-7

CDR3nt: TGCGCCAGCATCCCCTCACCCAGGCCAGCTAATGAAAAACTGTTTTTT
CDR3aa: CASIPSPRPANEKLFF
d_gene: -
abundance: -
v_gene: TRBV5-1
j_gene: TRBJ1-4

CDR3nt: TGCGCCAGCAGAGATCCTAGCGGGGCGCGTTCTTACGAGCAGTACTTC
CDR3aa: CASRDPSGARSYEQYF
d_gene: TRBD2
abundance: -
v_gene: TRBV5-1
j_gene: TRBJ2-7

CDR3nt: TGCAGTGCTCGGGACAGGGGCTTGGGTGGCTACACCTTC
CDR3aa: CSARDRGLGGYTF
d_gene: TRBD1
abundance: few
v_gene: TRBV20-1
j_gene: TRBJ1-2

CDR3nt: TGCGCCAGCAGCTTGGCCTCCAGCTTCACTAGCACAGATACGCAGTATTTT
CDR3aa: CASSLASSFTSTDTQYF
d_gene: -
abundance: -
v_gene: TRBV5-1
j_gene: TRBJ2-3

CDR3nt: TGCGCCAGCAGCCACGCCCCGGAGGACTCCTACGAGCAGTACTTC
CDR3aa: CASSHAPEDSYEQYF
d_gene: -
abundance: few
v_gene: TRBV4-1
j_gene: TRBJ2-7

CDR3nt: TGTGCCAGCAGTTTAAGTACAGGAGTAAATCAGCCCCAGCATTTT
CDR3aa: CASSLSTGVNQPQHF
d_gene: -
abundance: few
v_gene: TRBV12-3/TRBV12-4
j_gene: TRBJ1-5

CDR3nt: TGTGCCAGCAGTTCCCAGGGGGCGCTTACTAATGAAAAACTGTTTTTT
CDR3aa: CASSSQGALTNEKLFF
d_gene: TRBD1
abundance: -
v_gene: TRBV12-3/TRBV12-4
j_gene: TRBJ1-4

CDR3nt: TGTGCCAGCAGCTTGGGATGGAGGGGAACAGATACGCAGTATTTT
CDR3aa: CASSLGWRGTDTQYF
d_gene: -
abundance: few
v_gene: TRBV5-6
j_gene: TRBJ2-3

CDR3nt: TGTGCCAGCTCACCGGAGAGCTCTGCTAACTATGGCTACACCTTC
CDR3aa: CASSPESSANYGYTF
d_gene: -
abundance: -
v_gene: TRBV18
j_gene: TRBJ1-2

CDR3nt: TGCGCCAGCAGCTTGGCCGGACAGAGCAATCAGCCCCAGCATTTT
CDR3aa: CASSLAGQSNQPQHF
d_gene: -
abundance: many
v_gene: TRBV5-1
j_gene: TRBJ1-5

CDR3nt: TGTGCCAGCAGACGACTGCTTGTTGGCTACAATGAGCAGTTCTTC
CDR3aa: CASRRLLVGYNEQFF
d_gene: -
abundance: -
v_gene: TRBV6-2/TRBV6-3
j_gene: TRBJ2-1

CDR3nt: TGTGCCAGCAGTTCCCTTTGGGGGAACACTGAAGCTTTCTTT
CDR3aa: CASSSLWGNTEAFF
d_gene: -
abundance: many
v_gene: TRBV12-3/TRBV12-4
j_gene: TRBJ1-1

CDR3nt: TGTGCCAGCAGCACGACAGCCGGGAGCTCCTACAATGAGCAGTTCTTC
CDR3aa: CASSTTAGSSYNEQFF
d_gene: -
abundance: -
v_gene: TRBV14
j_gene: TRBJ2-1

CDR3nt: TGTGCCAGCAGTTTTACCGGCTTTGGCTACGCCTTC
CDR3aa: CASSFTGFGYAF
d_gene: -
abundance: -
v_gene: TRBV12-3/TRBV12-4
j_gene: TRBJ1-2

CDR3nt: TGCAGTGCTAGAGGGAGCCTAGAAACCGGGGAGCTGTTTTTT
CDR3aa: CSARGSLETGELFF
d_gene: -
abundance: many
v_gene: TRBV20-1
j_gene: TRBJ2-2

CDR3nt: TGCGCCAGCAGCTTTGAGCGTGGAGAGCAGTTCTTC
CDR3aa: CASSFERGEQFF
d_gene: -
abundance: many
v_gene: TRBV5-1
j_gene: TRBJ2-1

CDR3nt: TGTGCCAGCAGCCCGACTAGCGGGAGGTCTTACGAGCAGTACTTC
CDR3aa: CASSPTSGRSYEQYF
d_gene: TRBD2
abundance: -
v_gene: TRBV6-1
j_gene: TRBJ2-7

CDR3nt: TGTGCCAGCAGTATGGACCTAACCGGGGAGCTGTTTTTT
CDR3aa: CASSMDLTGELFF
d_gene: -
abundance: few
v_gene: TRBV12-3/TRBV12-4
j_gene: TRBJ2-2

CDR3nt: TGTGCCAGCTCTCCGGACAGTACTCATCAGCCCCAGCATTTT
CDR3aa: CASSPDSTHQPQHF
d_gene: -
abundance: once
v_gene: TRBV18
j_gene: TRBJ1-5